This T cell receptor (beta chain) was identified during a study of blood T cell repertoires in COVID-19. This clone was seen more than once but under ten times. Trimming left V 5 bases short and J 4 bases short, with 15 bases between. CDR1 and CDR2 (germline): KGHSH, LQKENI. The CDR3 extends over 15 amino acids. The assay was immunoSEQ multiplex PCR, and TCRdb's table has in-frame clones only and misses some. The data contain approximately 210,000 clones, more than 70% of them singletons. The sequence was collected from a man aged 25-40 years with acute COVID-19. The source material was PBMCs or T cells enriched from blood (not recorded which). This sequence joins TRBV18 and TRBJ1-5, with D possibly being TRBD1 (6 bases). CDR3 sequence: CASSETGMSNQPQHF. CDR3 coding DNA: TGTGCCAGCTCAGAGACAGGCATGTCTAATCAGCCCCAGCATTTT.